This TCR beta chain was recorded in a study of CD8 T cells in Susac syndrome. General study results and limits: An acknowledgment was made by the study that its TCR sequencing and HLA analysis involved relatively few individuals.

TEMRA cells were FACS-enriched, unlike CD8+ and CD4+ T cells, which were negatively isolated. RNA in amounts of roughly 0.5 to 1 ug was reverse transcribed with random hexamers. The CDR3 of TCR beta was amplified by immunoSEQ multiplex PCR across 54 Vbeta and 13 Jbeta. MiXCR, run by TCRdb on the immunoSEQ multiplex PCR reads, gives a single entry per CDR3 protein. The data contain roughly 220,000 distinct CDR3 sequences, 94% of them singletons. Germline CDR1 SEHNR, CDR2 FQNEAQ (reference sequence). The CDR3 consists of 14 residues. The V end was cut by 1 base, the J end by 4 bases, with 10 bases between. Concerning this clonotype itself: Its antigen is unidentified.

The chain couples TRBV7-9 to TRBJ1-1; D remains unclear. This receptor was taken from a human donor with Susac syndrome. The sample taken for sequencing was CD4+ T cells from PBMCs. The CDR3 region is CASSLDGSFTEAFF. CDR3 bases: TGTGCCAGCAGCTTAGATGGTAGTTTCACTGAAGCTTTCTTT.